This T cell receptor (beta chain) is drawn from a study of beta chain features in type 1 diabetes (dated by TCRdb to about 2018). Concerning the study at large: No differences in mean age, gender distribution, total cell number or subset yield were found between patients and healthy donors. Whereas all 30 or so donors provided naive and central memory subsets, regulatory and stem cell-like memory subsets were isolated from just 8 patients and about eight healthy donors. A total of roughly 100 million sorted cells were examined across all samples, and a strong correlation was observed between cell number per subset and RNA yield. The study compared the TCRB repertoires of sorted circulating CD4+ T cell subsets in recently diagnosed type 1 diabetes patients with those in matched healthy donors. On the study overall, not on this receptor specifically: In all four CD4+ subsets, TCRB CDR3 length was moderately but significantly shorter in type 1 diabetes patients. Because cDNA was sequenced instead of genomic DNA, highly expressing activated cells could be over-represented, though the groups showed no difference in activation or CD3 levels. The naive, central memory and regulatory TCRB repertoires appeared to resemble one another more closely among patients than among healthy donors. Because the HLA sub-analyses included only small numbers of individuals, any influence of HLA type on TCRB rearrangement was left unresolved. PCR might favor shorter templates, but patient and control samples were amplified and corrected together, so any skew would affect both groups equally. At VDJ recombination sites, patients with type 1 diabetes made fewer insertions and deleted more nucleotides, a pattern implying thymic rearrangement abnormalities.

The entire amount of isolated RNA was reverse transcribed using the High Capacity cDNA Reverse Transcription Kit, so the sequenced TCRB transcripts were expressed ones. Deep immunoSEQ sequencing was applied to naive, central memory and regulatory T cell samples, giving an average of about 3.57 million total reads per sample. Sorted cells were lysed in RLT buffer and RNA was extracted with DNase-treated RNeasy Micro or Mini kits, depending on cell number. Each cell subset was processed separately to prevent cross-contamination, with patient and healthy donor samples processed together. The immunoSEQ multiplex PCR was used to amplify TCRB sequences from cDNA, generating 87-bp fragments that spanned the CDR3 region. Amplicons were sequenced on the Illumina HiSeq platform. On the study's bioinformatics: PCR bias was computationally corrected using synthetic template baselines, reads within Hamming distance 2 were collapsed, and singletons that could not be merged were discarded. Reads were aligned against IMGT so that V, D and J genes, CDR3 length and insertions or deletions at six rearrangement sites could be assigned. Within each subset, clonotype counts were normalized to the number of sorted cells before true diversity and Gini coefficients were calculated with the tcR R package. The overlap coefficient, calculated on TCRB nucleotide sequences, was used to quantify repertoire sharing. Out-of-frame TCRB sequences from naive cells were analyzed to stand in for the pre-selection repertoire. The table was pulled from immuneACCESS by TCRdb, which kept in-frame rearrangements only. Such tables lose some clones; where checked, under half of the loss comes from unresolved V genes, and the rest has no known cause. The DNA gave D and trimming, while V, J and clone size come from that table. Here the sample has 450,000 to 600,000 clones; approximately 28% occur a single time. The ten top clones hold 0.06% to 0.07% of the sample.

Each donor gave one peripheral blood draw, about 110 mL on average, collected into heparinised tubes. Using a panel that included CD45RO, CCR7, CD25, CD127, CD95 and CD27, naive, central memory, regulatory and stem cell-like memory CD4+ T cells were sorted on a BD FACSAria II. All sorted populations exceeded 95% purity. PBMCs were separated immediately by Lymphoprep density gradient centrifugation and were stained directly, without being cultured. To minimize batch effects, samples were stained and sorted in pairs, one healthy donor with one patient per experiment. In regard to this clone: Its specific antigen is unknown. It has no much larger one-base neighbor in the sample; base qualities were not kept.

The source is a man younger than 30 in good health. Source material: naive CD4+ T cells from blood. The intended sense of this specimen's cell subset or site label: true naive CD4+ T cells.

The nucleotide sequence is TGTGCCAGCGGTGAACGGCTAGCCAAAAACATTCAGTACTTC. It specifies CASGERLAKNIQYF. The chain couples TRBV27 to TRBJ2-4, with the D gene call left open. From its cysteine to its phenylalanine, the CDR3 spans 14 amino acids. The retained sequence is limited to the CDR3, 42 bases, with the frame set at the first base. A distance of 11 bases separates the germline ends of V and J, which lose 8 bases and 0 bases respectively. The germline V gene (reference sequence) sets CDR1 to MNHEY and CDR2 to SMNVEV.